This T cell receptor (beta chain) stems from a study of CD8+ T cells in alopecia areata. Study-wide points: Sequences from scalp samples also cover resident alphabeta T cells of normal skin. Lesional scalp, notably in alopecia totalis/universalis, had clonality above that of normal scalp.

V was cut by 9 bases and J by 4 bases, with 9 bases left in between. In germline, CDR1 is SNHLY, CDR2 FYNNEI. The length of the CDR3 is 11 residues. Sequencing templates came from extracted RNA that was reverse transcribed into cDNA. Assay used: immunoSEQ multiplex PCR; TCRdb lists only in-frame clones, some missing. Found here are approximately 30,000 clones, 45% to 60% of them singletons; the top ten hold 40%. Notes on this clone: Its antigen is undetermined.

Alopecia areata patients provided lesional scalp punch biopsies and peripheral blood. From PBMCs, CD4+ and CD8+ T cells were sorted. The clonotype comes from a human donor with alopecia areata. Sequenced input: NKG2D-high CD8+ T cells sorted from blood. The V gene is TRBV2, the J gene TRBJ1-1; no firm D call. The CDR3 DNA follows: TGTGCCAGAAGGGAACGCACTGAAGCTTTCTTT. The encoded protein is CARRERTEAFF.